A selection of T cell receptor beta chains follows, all from one sample in a study of STAT5B mutations in CD4+ large granular lymphocyte leukemia. The method was immunoSEQ multiplex PCR; TCRdb's version includes in-frame clones alone and lacks a portion of them. Counted here are tens of thousands of clones, 65% to 90% occurring once; the ten biggest clones make up 2.6%. The source material was CD4+ T cells from blood buffy coats. Receptor source: a human donor in good health. The CDR3 runs from the conserved cysteine through the conserved F or W. D genes are given only for firm matches. Rows give clone size only sometimes, using once, few, many, or a class for an expanded clone.

j_gene	d_gene	v_gene	abundance	CDR3nt	CDR3aa
TRBJ2-3	TRBD1	TRBV29-1	NA	TGCAGCGTCGGTACAGGGGCGGAAGCAGATACGCAGTATTTT	CSVGTGAEADTQYF
TRBJ1-5	NA	TRBV6-1	NA	TGTGCCAGCAGTGAGATCGGTCAGTTTAGCAATCAGCCCCAGCATTTT	CASSEIGQFSNQPQHF
TRBJ2-7	TRBD2	TRBV12-5	NA	TGTGCTAGTGCCTTGGGAGGGGCATCCTACGAGCAGTACTTC	CASALGGASYEQYF
TRBJ2-5	NA	TRBV19	few	TGTGCCAGTAGTATAGCTAGTAGCGGTAAAGAGACCCAGTACTTC	CASSIASSGKETQYF
TRBJ2-7	NA	TRBV5-1	NA	TGCGCCAGCAGCTTGGTACAGGGCTACGAGCAGTACTTC	CASSLVQGYEQYF
TRBJ1-5	NA	TRBV30	NA	TGTGCCTGGAGCCCTAGGGTGAACCTCGTCAATCAGCCCCAGCATTTT	CAWSPRVNLVNQPQHF
TRBJ2-1	NA	TRBV11-2	NA	TGTGCCAGCAGCCCCCAGGGAGCTGAGCAGTTCTTC	CASSPQGAEQFF
TRBJ1-3	TRBD1	TRBV18	NA	TGTGCCAGCTCACCTGGGACAGGGGTTCCTGGAAACACCATATATTTT	CASSPGTGVPGNTIYF
TRBJ2-5	NA	TRBV27	NA	TGTGCCAGCAGTTTGGGAGTAAATCAAGAGACCCAGTACTTC	CASSLGVNQETQYF
TRBJ2-7	TRBD2	TRBV11-2	NA	TGTGCCAGCAGCTTTTGGGTGGGGGGGACTAGCGGGAGTGGCGAGCAGTACTTC	CASSFWVGGTSGSGEQYF
TRBJ2-3	NA	TRBV4-3	NA	TGCGCCAGCAGCCAAGATAGAGGAGATACGCAGTATTTT	CASSQDRGDTQYF
TRBJ1-2	NA	TRBV5-6	NA	TGTGCCAGCAGCTCCACAGGGTCCTATGGCTACACCTTC	CASSSTGSYGYTF
TRBJ2-2	NA	TRBV5-1	NA	TGCGCCAGCAGCTTACCGGGTTCGAACACCGGGGAGCTGTTTTTT	CASSLPGSNTGELFF
TRBJ2-7	NA	TRBV6-1	NA	TGTGCCAGCAGTGAAGCAGGTACAGGGAAGTCACCCTACGAGCAGTACTTC	CASSEAGTGKSPYEQYF
TRBJ1-1	NA	TRBV7-2	NA	TGTGCCAGCAGCCCTCGGGGAGGGTGGAACACTGAAGCTTTCTTT	CASSPRGGWNTEAFF
TRBJ2-3	NA	TRBV5-8	NA	TGTGCCAGCAGCCTTCCCCACTACACAGATACGCAGTATTTT	CASSLPHYTDTQYF
TRBJ1-1	NA	TRBV6-6	NA	TGTGCCAGCTCTCAGGGCGGAGACACTGAAGCTTTCTTT	CASSQGGDTEAFF
TRBJ2-5	NA	TRBV9	NA	TGTGCCAGCAGCGTAGGTCTCCGGGACAACCAAGAGACCCAGTACTTC	CASSVGLRDNQETQYF
TRBJ2-3	NA	TRBV29-1	NA	TGCAGCGTTCGAACAGGTAGCACAGATACGCAGTATTTT	CSVRTGSTDTQYF
TRBJ2-5	TRBD2	TRBV2	NA	TGTGCCAGCAGCGGGACTAGCGGGAGGGTAGAGACCCAGTACTTC	CASSGTSGRVETQYF
TRBJ1-1	NA	TRBV5-1	NA	TGCGCCAGCAGCTTGGTTGCAGGGAACACTGAAGCTTTCTTT	CASSLVAGNTEAFF
TRBJ2-3	TRBD2	TRBV29-1	NA	TGCAGCGCCCGCGACCTAGCGGGAACAGATACGCAGTATTTT	CSARDLAGTDTQYF
TRBJ1-4	NA	TRBV2	NA	TGTGCCAGCAACCCCGCCAGGGCCCGTGAAAAACTGTTTTTT	CASNPARAREKLFF
TRBJ1-5	NA	TRBV6-1	NA	TGTGCCAGCGGCCTCAGGGTTCAGCCCCAGCATTTT	CASGLRVQPQHF
TRBJ1-2	TRBD1	TRBV19	NA	TGTGCCAGTACTATGGGGGGGACAGGGAACTATGGCTACACCTTC	CASTMGGTGNYGYTF
TRBJ2-2	NA	TRBV15	NA	TGTGCCACCAGCTACCTCATTGGTCCCGGGGAGCTGTTTTTT	CATSYLIGPGELFF
TRBJ1-4	TRBD1	TRBV29-1	NA	TGCAGCGTGGGACAGGGGGGAGTGGAAAAACTGTTTTTT	CSVGQGGVEKLFF
TRBJ2-1	NA	TRBV7-3	NA	TGTGCCAGCAGCTTATCGGGGGGAACAGGGTTGGCTGAGCAGTTCTTC	CASSLSGGTGLAEQFF
TRBJ1-5	TRBD1	TRBV2	medium-sized	TGTGCCAGCAGTGAAGATCAGACAGGGAGTCAGCCCCAGCATTTT	CASSEDQTGSQPQHF
TRBJ2-1	NA	TRBV7-2	NA	TGTGCCAGCAGTAAAGGAGGAGGTGAGCAGTTCTTC	CASSKGGGEQFF
TRBJ2-1	NA	TRBV7-9	NA	TGTGCCAGCAGCTCGCCGCAGGGAGTATCAAATGAGCAGTTCTTC	CASSSPQGVSNEQFF
TRBJ1-5	NA	TRBV30	few	TGTGCCTGGAGTGTAACAGTTAATCAGCCCCAGCATTTT	CAWSVTVNQPQHF
TRBJ1-2	NA	TRBV14	once	TGTGCCAGCAGCGACAGATTAGCTAACTATGGCTACACCTTC	CASSDRLANYGYTF
TRBJ1-1	TRBD1	TRBV30	NA	TGTGCCTGTCCATGGACAGGGGGCAGAGCTTTCTTT	CACPWTGGRAFF
TRBJ2-1	TRBD2	TRBV7-3	NA	TGTGCCAGCAGCTTAACCGGGACTAGCGGGAGGGTTAATGAGCAGTTCTTC	CASSLTGTSGRVNEQFF
TRBJ2-7	TRBD1	TRBV5-1	NA	TGCGCCAGCAGCTTTGGGCCAGGGGGCTTCAACGAGCAGTACTTC	CASSFGPGGFNEQYF
TRBJ1-1	TRBD1	TRBV27	NA	TGTGCCAGCAGTTTCGGGTCGACAGGGTACACTGAAGCTTTCTTT	CASSFGSTGYTEAFF
TRBJ1-2	NA	TRBV6-5	few	TGTGCCAGCAGGAAAGGGGGGCCCAACTATGGCTACACCTTC	CASRKGGPNYGYTF
TRBJ1-3	NA	TRBV19	NA	TGTGCCAGTAGTATACGGCAGTCGGGAAACACCATATATTTT	CASSIRQSGNTIYF
TRBJ1-1	TRBD1	TRBV27	NA	TGTGCCAGCAGTTTATCGGGGACAGACAGAGCTTTCTTT	CASSLSGTDRAFF
TRBJ2-1	NA	TRBV4-3	NA	TGCGCCAGCAGCCAAGAGGTGCCGGGAAATCAATACAATGAGCAGTTCTTC	CASSQEVPGNQYNEQFF
TRBJ2-3	NA	TRBV6-1	NA	TGTGCCAGCGGGGGACACCCGAACACAGATACGCAGTATTTT	CASGGHPNTDTQYF
TRBJ2-2	TRBD2	TRBV2	NA	TGTGCCAGCAGTCCTCCTGAGTGGGAGGGTATCCCCGGGGAGCTGTTTTTT	CASSPPEWEGIPGELFF
TRBJ2-3	NA	TRBV19	once	TGTGCCAGTAGTATGGCCACAGATACGCAGTATTTT	CASSMATDTQYF
TRBJ2-4	NA	TRBV6-1	NA	TGTGCCAGCAGTGAGACGGGAAACATTCAGTACTTC	CASSETGNIQYF
TRBJ1-1	NA	TRBV27	NA	TGTGCCAGCAGTTTTGTCTCCGGGGGATTAGCGGAAGCTTTCTTT	CASSFVSGGLAEAFF
TRBJ1-5	NA	TRBV7-9	NA	TGTGCCAGCAGCTTAGGATCGGGGAGAGGGGTTCCCCAGCATTTT	CASSLGSGRGVPQHF